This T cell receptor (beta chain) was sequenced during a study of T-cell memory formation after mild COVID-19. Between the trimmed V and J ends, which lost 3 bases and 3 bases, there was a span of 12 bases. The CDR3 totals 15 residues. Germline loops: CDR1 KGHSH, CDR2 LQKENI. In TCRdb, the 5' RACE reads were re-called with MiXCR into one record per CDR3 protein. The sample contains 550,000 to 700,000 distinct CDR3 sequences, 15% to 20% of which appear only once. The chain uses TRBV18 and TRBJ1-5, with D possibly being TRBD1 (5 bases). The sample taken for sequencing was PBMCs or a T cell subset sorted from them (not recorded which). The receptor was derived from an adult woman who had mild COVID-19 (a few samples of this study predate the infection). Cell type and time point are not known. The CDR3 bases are TGTGCCAGCTCACCGACAGCGTTCGACAATCAGCCCCAGCATTTT. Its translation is CASSPTAFDNQPQHF.